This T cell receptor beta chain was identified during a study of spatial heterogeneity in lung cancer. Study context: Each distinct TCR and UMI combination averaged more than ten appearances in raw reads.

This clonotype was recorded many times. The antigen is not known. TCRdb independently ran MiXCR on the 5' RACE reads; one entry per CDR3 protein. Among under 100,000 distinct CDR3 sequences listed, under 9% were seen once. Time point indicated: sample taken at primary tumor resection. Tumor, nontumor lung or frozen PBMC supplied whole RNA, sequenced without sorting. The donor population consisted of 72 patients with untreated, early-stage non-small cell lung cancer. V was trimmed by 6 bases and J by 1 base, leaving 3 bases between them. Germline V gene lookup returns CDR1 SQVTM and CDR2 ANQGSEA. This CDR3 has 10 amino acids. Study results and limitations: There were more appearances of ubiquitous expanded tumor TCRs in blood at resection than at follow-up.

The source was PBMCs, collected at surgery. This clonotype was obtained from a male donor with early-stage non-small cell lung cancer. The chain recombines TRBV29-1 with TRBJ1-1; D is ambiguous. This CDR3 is CSVTNTEAFF. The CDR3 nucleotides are TGCAGCGTGACGAACACTGAAGCTTTCTTT.